Shown below are 27 T cell receptor beta chains from a single sample sequenced in a study of blood T cell repertoires in COVID-19. Assay used: immunoSEQ multiplex PCR; TCRdb lists only in-frame clones, some missing. The repertoire holds about 200,000 clones, 80% to 90% seen once, with approximately 4.8% in the top ten. Source material: PBMCs or T cells enriched from blood (not recorded which). Receptors originate from a woman aged 25 to 39 who had been exposed to COVID-19.

This clone was found once. The rearrangement joins TRBV14 to TRBJ2-7, with 7 bases identical to TRBD1. Germline CDR1 and CDR2: SGHDN and FVKESK. This CDR3 is 16 amino acids long. V lost 3 bases and J lost 1; bases outside the gene matches: 9. The CDR3 DNA sequence: TGTGCCAGCAGCCAGCCCACCGGGACAGTTTCCTACGAGCAGTACTTC. This codes for CASSQPTGTVSYEQYF. Full variable domain (rest looked up from reference TRBV14 and TRBJ2-7): EAGVTQFPSHSVIEKGQTVTLRCDPISGHDNLYWYRRVMGKEIKFLLHFVKESKQDESGMPNNRFLAERTGGTYSTLKVQPAELEDSGVYFCASSQPTGTVSYEQYFGPGTRLTVT.

The rearrangement uses TRBV9 and TRBJ2-3, with 14 positions matching TRBD2. The V segment lost 1 base and the J segment 6 bases; nucleotides outside the gene matches: 1. Germline CDR1 is SGDLS and CDR2 is YYNGEE. The CDR3 has 15 amino acids. CDR3 DNA sequence: TGTGCCAGCAGCGTACGACTAGCGGGGGGGGATACGCAGTATTTT. Translated: CASSVRLAGGDTQYF.

The chain uses TRBV6-5 and TRBJ2-7; maybe TRBD1 (6 bases). Germline V lookup: CDR1 MNHEY, CDR2 SVGAGI. The CDR3 runs to 13 residues. Trimming pared 5 bases from V and 0 bases from J, leaving 8 bases between. CDR3 loop: CASSRQDSYEQYF. CDR3 coding DNA: TGTGCCAGCAGTCGACAGGACTCCTACGAGCAGTACTTC.

V and J are TRBV5-1 and TRBJ2-1, with D perhaps TRBD2 (7 bases). Germline CDR1 SGHRS, CDR2 YFSETQ. V shed 4 bases and J shed 7 bases, with 12 bases lying between them. This CDR3 contains 13 residues. The CDR3 here is CASSEGGENEQFF. The DNA of the CDR3 is TGCGCCAGCAGCGAAGGGGGGGAAAATGAGCAGTTCTTC.

This clone was seen many times. This sequence joins TRBV19 and TRBJ2-3, with TRBD1 as a possible D gene (6 bases). Germline V gene lookup returns CDR1 LNHDA and CDR2 SQIVND (reference sequence). V was trimmed by 6 bases and J by 4 bases, leaving 14 bases between them. This CDR3 has 14 amino acids. In DNA form, the CDR3 reads TGTGCCAGTAGAGGCGACAGGTGGGCAGATACGCAGTATTTT. Its protein is CASRGDRWADTQYF.

The chain carries TRBV27 and TRBJ2-4; 9 bases map to TRBD1. V was clipped by 7 bases and J by 1 base; unmatched bases: 11. The germline V gene has CDR1 MNHEY and CDR2 SMNVEV (reference sequence). The CDR3 runs 17 residues. DNA for the CDR3: TGTGCCAGCATCCACGACAGGGGGGACGAGGCCAAAAACATTCAGTACTTC. Amino acid sequence: CASIHDRGDEAKNIQYF.

The V call is TRBV7-9, the J call TRBJ2-3; possible D gene TRBD2, 7 bases. The CDR3 length is 15 residues. V gave up 3 bases and J gave up 4 bases, with 14 bases separating them. Germline V gene sequence: CDR1 SEHNR, CDR2 FQNEAQ (reference sequence). The DNA for the CDR3 is TGTGCCAGCAGCTTCATGGGGGGGGCCGCAGATACGCAGTATTTT. Translation gives CASSFMGGAADTQYF.

The V and J genes are TRBV2 and TRBJ2-2, with 7 bases identical to TRBD2. CDR1 is SNHLY, CDR2 FYNNEI, per germline. CDR3 length equals 15 residues. V was clipped by 2 bases and J by 3 bases; unmatched bases: 3. As DNA, the CDR3 is TGTGCCAGCAGTGAACGGGAGGCGTACACCGGGGAGCTGTTTTTT. This gives the protein CASSEREAYTGELFF.

The chain has TRBV3-1 (or the pseudogene TRBV3-2) and TRBJ2-7; the match to TRBD2 covers 8 bases. This CDR3 is 14 amino acids long. V shed 4 bases, J shed 7 bases, and the junction held 9 bases outside the gene matches. Germline values: CDR1 LGHDT, CDR2 YNNKEL (reference sequence). Written as DNA, the CDR3 is TGTGCCAGCAGCCTCCCGGGACTAGAGTTTGAGCAGTACTTC. It translates to CASSLPGLEFEQYF.

The gene calls are TRBV5-1 and TRBJ2-1; 8 nucleotides line up with TRBD2. Germline assignment: CDR1 SGHRS and CDR2 YFSETQ. With 0 bases clipped from V and 3 bases from J, the junction kept 5 bases outside the gene matches. This CDR3 region has 16 residues. The CDR3 is CASSLVAGGDYNEQFF. The CDR3 region has the DNA TGCGCCAGCAGCTTGGTTGCGGGGGGTGACTACAATGAGCAGTTCTTC.

The chain has TRBV19 and TRBJ1-5; 7 bases match TRBD1. Germline lookup yields CDR1 LNHDA and CDR2 SQIVND (reference sequence). This CDR3 comprises 14 residues. V shed 7 bases, J shed 11 bases, and the junction held 14 bases outside the gene matches. The CDR3 coding sequence is TGTGCCAGTATCCCGGGACAGTCGGATGGGGCCCAGCATTTT. As protein: CASIPGQSDGAQHF.

This clone was recorded a few times. This rearrangement joins TRBV9 to TRBJ2-1; 8 bases line up with TRBD2. The CDR3 totals 14 residues. Germline assignment: CDR1 SGDLS and CDR2 YYNGEE. V shed 4 bases, J shed 6 bases, and the junction held 6 bases outside the gene matches. The CDR3 DNA sequence: TGTGCCAGCAGCTCCGGGGGGGCGACCAATGAGCAGTTCTTC. Amino acids: CASSSGGATNEQFF. Looking up the rest from reference TRBV9 and TRBJ2-1 gives the full variable domain: DSGVTQTPKHLITATGQRVTLRCSPRSGDLSVYWYQQSLDQGLQFLIQYYNGEERAKGNILERFSAQQFPDLHSELNLSSLELGDSALYFCASSSGGATNEQFFGPGTRLTVL.

This chain joins TRBV7-9 and TRBJ2-3; D perhaps matches TRBD1 (5 bases). The CDR3 sequence is 15 residues long. CDR1 and CDR2 from the germline V gene are SEHNR and FQNEAQ (reference sequence). V was cut by 8 bases and J by 6 bases, with 21 bases left in between. CDR3 region: CASPKPGHHPDTQYF. DNA for the CDR3: TGTGCCAGCCCCAAACCCGGACACCACCCGGATACGCAGTATTTT.

This clone was detected only once. This chain uses TRBV6-5 with TRBJ1-5; 8 nucleotides align to TRBD1. The CDR3 is 15 amino acids. V lost 2 bases and J lost 4; bases outside the gene matches: 4. Germline V gives CDR1 MNHEY, CDR2 SVGAGI. CDR3 in amino acids: CASSYRTGRNQPQHF. The CDR3 region has the DNA TGTGCCAGCAGTTACCGGACAGGGAGGAATCAGCCCCAGCATTTT.

V usage is TRBV3-1 (or the pseudogene TRBV3-2) and J usage is TRBJ1-2; possible D gene TRBD1, 5 bases. The V gene lost 1 base and the J gene lost 4 bases, with 22 bases spanning the gap. CDR3 length: 18 residues. Germline V gene lookup returns CDR1 LGHDT and CDR2 YNNKEL (reference sequence). CDR3 residues: CASSQGLGFSTGGYGYTF. CDR3 in DNA: TGTGCCAGCAGCCAAGGTCTGGGCTTCTCCACCGGGGGCTATGGCTACACCTTC.

V usage is TRBV3-1 (or the pseudogene TRBV3-2) and J usage is TRBJ1-2; tentative D call: TRBD1 (6 bases). V lost 4 bases and J lost 8, with 17 bases in between. In germline, CDR1 is LGHDT, CDR2 YNNKEL (reference sequence). There are 14 residues in the CDR3. In DNA, the CDR3 is TGTGCCAGCAGCCGCCCGGGGGGGGCTGGGGGCTACACCTTC. Residues: CASSRPGGAGGYTF.

The V and J genes are TRBV11-2 and TRBJ2-2; 7 nucleotides align to TRBD1. Germline V gives CDR1 SGHAT, CDR2 FQNNGV. The trim removed 5 bases at V and 6 bases at J, leaving 9 bases unmatched. The CDR3 runs to 15 residues. The CDR3 coding sequence is TGTGCCAGCAGCCAGACAGGGTTAGAGGCCGGGGAGCTGTTTTTT. Amino acid sequence: CASSQTGLEAGELFF.

The chain recombines TRBV24-1 with TRBJ1-5, with 7 bases that match TRBD1. The ends lost 5 bases at V and 6 bases at J; junction bases unmatched: 6. The CDR3 length is 14 residues. Germline CDR1 and CDR2: KGHDR and SFDVKD. The CDR3 sequence: CATSGATGSQPQHF. The DNA for the CDR3 is TGTGCCACCAGTGGCGCGACAGGGAGTCAGCCCCAGCATTTT.

The chain couples TRBV19 to TRBJ1-1; 7 bases match TRBD1. The length of the CDR3 is 13 residues. In germline, CDR1 is LNHDA, CDR2 SQIVND (reference sequence). The J segment lost 5 bases and the V segment lost 3 bases, leaving 3 bases of the junction unmatched. CDR3 loop: CASSMGRGTEAFF. CDR3 DNA: TGTGCCAGTAGTATGGGCAGGGGGACTGAAGCTTTCTTT.

The chain uses TRBV7-2 and TRBJ1-2; the D gene is possibly TRBD1 (6 bases). CDR1 is SGHTA, CDR2 FQGNSA, per germline. V lost 6 bases, J lost 5 bases, and 19 bases lay in between. This CDR3 has 15 residues. The DNA of the CDR3 is TGTGCCAGCAGTCGGCCCCGGGACACCCTATATGGCTACACCTTC. Protein: CASSRPRDTLYGYTF. Filled out from reference TRBV7-2 and TRBJ1-2, the complete variable domain reads GAGVSQSPSNKVTEKGKDVELRCDPISGHTALYWYRQSLGQGLEFLIYFQGNSAPDKSGLPSDRFSAERTGGSVSTLTIQRTQQEDSAVYLCASSRPRDTLYGYTFGSGTRLTVV.

The CDR3 sequence is CASSLATSGGPYNSPLHF. The CDR3 nucleotides are TGCGCCAGCAGCTTGGCGACCTCCGGGGGACCCTATAATTCACCCCTCCACTTT. This chain connects TRBV5-1 to TRBJ1-6; D may be TRBD1 (5 bases). CDR1 and CDR2 (germline): SGHRS, YFSETQ. CDR3 size: 18 residues. The V and J ends lost 0 bases and 2 bases respectively, with 15 bases between them.

As to this clone: One end of the junction is discordant with germline, which a read error may explain. This chain connects TRBV7-7 to TRBJ2-3; TRBD2 aligns across 7 bases. The CDR3 consists of 15 residues. Germline CDR1 is SSHAT and CDR2 is FNYEAQ (reference sequence). The CDR3 DNA follows: TGTGCTAGCAGCTTATCGATTGGGGGGGGTGATACGCAGTATTTT. Its protein is CASSLSIGGGDTQYF.

The V gene is TRBV18, the J gene TRBJ2-7; 7 bases agree with TRBD1. After removal of 3 bases from V and 0 bases from J, the junction contained 8 bases not matched to a gene. CDR1 and CDR2 from the germline V gene are KGHSH and LQKENI. The CDR3 length is 16 residues. The CDR3 protein is CASSPYETGFSYEQYF. In nucleotides, the CDR3 is TGTGCCAGCTCACCTTACGAGACAGGGTTCTCCTACGAGCAGTACTTC.

The genes are TRBV5-1 and TRBJ2-2, with 13 bases lining up with TRBD2. Per germline, CDR1 SGHRS and CDR2 YFSETQ. V gave up 4 bases and J gave up 5 bases; unmatched junction bases: 5. The CDR3 has 16 residues. The CDR3 sequence is CASSIGLAGDTGELFF. In DNA, the CDR3 is TGCGCCAGCAGCATAGGACTAGCGGGGGATACCGGGGAGCTGTTTTTT. Filled out from reference TRBV5-1 and TRBJ2-2, the complete variable domain reads KAGVTQTPRYLIKTRGQQVTLSCSPISGHRSVSWYQQTPGQGLQFLFEYFSETQRNKGNFPGRFSGRQFSNSRSEMNVSTLELGDSALYLCASSIGLAGDTGELFFGEGSRLTVL.

The chain links TRBV6-5 to TRBJ2-7, with D possibly TRBD2 on 5 matching bases. The CDR3 has 12 amino acids. Germline loops: CDR1 MNHEY, CDR2 SVGAGI. Deletions cut 6 bases from V and 9 bases from J, with 15 bases between. CDR3 nucleotides: TGTGCCAGCAGAGCCGGGGATACTAGGCAGTACTTC. Translating it yields CASRAGDTRQYF.

The chain employs TRBV9 and TRBJ2-5; no firm D call. V was cut by 0 bases and J by 0 bases, with 9 bases left in between. Germline V gene data show CDR1 as SGDLS and CDR2 as YYNGEE. The CDR3 loop spans 15 amino acids. In DNA form, the CDR3 reads TGTGCCAGCAGCGTAGTTGGGCACAACCAAGAGACCCAGTACTTC. Its protein is CASSVVGHNQETQYF.

The CDR3 DNA reads as TGTGCCAGCAGCGTAGGCGGACAGGGCCCCACGGATACGCAGTATTTT. This gives the protein CASSVGGQGPTDTQYF. The chain recombines TRBV9 with TRBJ2-3, with 8 bases identical to TRBD1. The V gene end was trimmed by 0 bases and the J gene end by 6 bases; junction bases not matched to a gene: 9. The CDR3 is made up of 16 amino acids. CDR1 and CDR2 (germline): SGDLS, YYNGEE.